Below, 30 T cell receptor beta chains from the same sample are listed, as sequenced in a study of T cell responses to AZD1222 COVID-19 vaccine. Profiling relied on immunoSEQ multiplex PCR, and the TCRdb table lists in-frame clones only, not all of them. The sample shows 95,000 to 150,000 clones, more than 70% of them seen only once. The input for sequencing was peripheral blood, taken on day 0 of AZD1222 vaccination. Receptors were obtained from an adult in good health.

This clone came up once. CDR3 in amino acids: CASSSTSGVYNEQFF. The CDR3 DNA reads as TGTGCCAGCAGTTCGACTAGCGGAGTCTACAATGAGCAGTTCTTC. The rearrangement joins TRBV7-2 to TRBJ2-1; 9 positions agree with TRBD2. CDR3 length: 15 residues. Trimming removed 6 bases from V and 3 bases from J; junction bases left unmatched: 6. CDR1 is SGHTA and CDR2 is FQGNSA in the germline V gene.

This clone has a handful of counts. The chain couples TRBV6-4 to TRBJ2-2; no definite D call. The CDR3 totals 15 residues. The germline CDR1 and CDR2 sequences are MRHNA and SNTAGT. V lost 6 bases and J lost 1, with 12 bases in between. CDR3 DNA: TGTGCCAGCAGCGGGTCCCTCGAGAACACCGGGGAGCTGTTTTTT. This gives the protein CASSGSLENTGELFF.

This sequence joins TRBV6-6 and TRBJ1-6; the D gene is possibly TRBD1 (6 bases). V lost 5 bases, J lost 7 bases, and 21 bases lay in between. Germline CDR1 is MNHNY and CDR2 is SVGAGI (reference sequence). This CDR3 has 17 residues. The CDR3 nucleotides are TGTGCCAGCAGTCTCTCCATAGGCAGGGGTTGGAATTCACCCCTCCACTTT. This codes for CASSLSIGRGWNSPLHF.

The rearrangement uses TRBV5-6 and TRBJ2-2; D might be TRBD1 or TRBD2, each matching 5 bases. In germline, CDR1 is SGHDT, CDR2 YYEEEE. This CDR3 contains 16 residues. The V and J ends lost 3 bases and 2 bases respectively, with 14 bases between them. The CDR3 DNA follows: TGTGCCAGCAGCTCCGAAGGGGACGTTAACACCGGGGAGCTGTTTTTT. Its protein is CASSSEGDVNTGELFF.

This chain connects TRBV27 to TRBJ2-7; D gene uncertain. Deletions cut 8 bases from V and 4 bases from J, with 3 bases between. CDR3 length equals 9 residues. Germline CDR1 reads MNHEY; CDR2 reads SMNVEV (reference sequence). The CDR3 DNA reads as TGTGCCAGCGGGTACGAGCAGTACTTC. Translated, it gives CASGYEQYF.

V and J are TRBV11-3 and TRBJ2-1; D is uncertain. V gave up 7 bases and J gave up 0 bases, with 13 bases separating them. The CDR3 totals 15 residues. Germline V gives CDR1 SGHNT, CDR2 YENEEA. The CDR3 region is CASNLGAFSYNEQFF. In DNA, the CDR3 is TGTGCCAGCAACCTAGGAGCCTTCTCCTACAATGAGCAGTTCTTC. Complete variable domain (other parts from reference TRBV11-3 and TRBJ2-1): EAGVVQSPRYKIIEKKQPVAFWCNPISGHNTLYWYLQNLGQGPELLIRYENEEAVDDSQLPKDRFSAERLKGVDSTLKIQPAELGDSAVYLCASNLGAFSYNEQFFGPGTRLTVL.

V gene TRBV27 combines with J gene TRBJ2-7; no firm D call. Trimming took 4 bases from V and 1 from J, leaving 11 bases between them. The germline gives CDR1 MNHEY, CDR2 SMNVEV (reference sequence). The CDR3 consists of 14 residues. CDR3: CASSSHSQSYEQYF. The DNA for the CDR3 is TGTGCCAGCAGTTCCCACAGCCAATCCTACGAGCAGTACTTC.

In its sample, this clone was seen once. The V and J genes are TRBV29-1 and TRBJ1-3; D is uncertain. Germline values: CDR1 SQVTM, CDR2 ANQGSEA. V lost 0 bases and J lost 4, with 10 bases in between. The CDR3 has 14 residues. The DNA of the CDR3 is TGCAGCGTTGAAGATGGGGTACAGGGAAACACCATATATTTT. This sequence encodes CSVEDGVQGNTIYF.

V gene TRBV7-9 combines with J gene TRBJ1-5, with D perhaps TRBD1 (5 bases). Germline-derived CDR1 and CDR2 are SEHNR and FQNEAQ (reference sequence). This CDR3 region has 13 residues. Deletions cut 4 bases from V and 7 bases from J, with 11 bases between. The CDR3 DNA follows: TGTGCCAGCAGCTCTGGGGGGGGACAGCCCCAGCATTTT. It specifies CASSSGGGQPQHF.

This clone has a single count. This rearrangement joins TRBV7-8 to TRBJ2-7; a weak D match, TRBD2 (7 bases). V shed 0 bases and J shed 2 bases, with 14 bases lying between them. Germline assignment: CDR1 SGHVS and CDR2 FQNEAQ. The length of the CDR3 is 16 residues. For the CDR3, the DNA is TGTGCCAGCAGCTTAGCGGGAGGGCAGGGGACCTACGAGCAGTACTTC. This sequence encodes CASSLAGGQGTYEQYF.

The chain links TRBV7-9 to TRBJ2-3; D not certain. V was trimmed by 1 base and J by 1 base, leaving 12 bases between them. Germline CDR1 is SEHNR and CDR2 is FQNEAQ (reference sequence). The CDR3 extends over 16 amino acids. The CDR3, as DNA: TGTGCCAGCAGCTTAGGGGCGGCGTTGGGCACAGATACGCAGTATTTT. Translating it yields CASSLGAALGTDTQYF.

The chain carries TRBV5-5 and TRBJ1-1; D unresolved. The length of the CDR3 is 13 residues. CDR1 and CDR2 (germline): SGHKS, YYEKEE (reference sequence). Trimming removed 2 bases at V and 0 bases at J, with 5 bases between. Here the CDR3 DNA reads TGTGCCAGCAGCTTTGCTTTGAACACTGAAGCTTTCTTT. Translating gives CASSFALNTEAFF. The full variable domain, rest sourced from reference TRBV5-5 and TRBJ1-1, is DAGVTQSPTHLIKTRGQQVTLRCSPISGHKSVSWYQQVLGQGPQFIFQYYEKEERGRGNFPDRFSARQFPNYSSELNVNALLLGDSALYLCASSFALNTEAFFGQGTRLTVV.

The chain couples TRBV27 to TRBJ2-2; D uncertain. V was clipped by 2 bases and J by 1 base, with 2 bases between them. CDR1 and CDR2 (germline): MNHEY, SMNVEV (reference sequence). The CDR3 runs 13 residues. The CDR3 region is CASSLLNTGELFF. The CDR3 region has the DNA TGTGCCAGCAGTTTACTGAACACCGGGGAGCTGTTTTTT.

The chain combines TRBV5-4 with TRBJ1-6, with 7 bases matching TRBD1. CDR1 SGHNT and CDR2 YYREEE come from the germline V gene (reference sequence). J gave up 6 bases and V 4 bases, and 4 bases lay outside the gene matches. The CDR3 runs to 14 residues. The CDR3 nucleotides are TGTGCCAGCAGCAGTACAGGGGTTAATTCACCCCTCCACTTT. Protein sequence: CASSSTGVNSPLHF. Full variable domain (missing parts from reference TRBV5-4 and TRBJ1-6): ETGVTQSPTHLIKTRGQQVTLRCSSQSGHNTVSWYQQALGQGPQFIFQYYREEENGRGNFPPRFSGLQFPNYSSELNVNALELDDSALYLCASSSTGVNSPLHFGNGTRLTVT.

A single count supports this clone. This chain uses TRBV19 with TRBJ2-2; D possibly corresponds to TRBD2 (6 bases). V lost 5 bases to trimming and J lost 7 bases, with 17 bases between them. Per germline, CDR1 LNHDA and CDR2 SQIVND (reference sequence). This CDR3 region has 15 residues. CDR3 region: CASSPRGLRDGELFF. CDR3 DNA sequence: TGTGCCAGTAGTCCCCGGGGACTTAGGGACGGGGAGCTGTTTTTT.

The rearrangement joins TRBV30 to TRBJ1-2; D uncertain. The CDR3 extends over 16 amino acids. Germline V lookup: CDR1 GTSNPN, CDR2 SVGIG (reference sequence). V was shortened by 0 bases and J by 0 bases, with 14 bases between the two germline ends. In DNA form, the CDR3 reads TGTGCCTGGAGTGTATCCCAGGACGCCCCTAACTATGGCTACACCTTC. Protein: CAWSVSQDAPNYGYTF.

CDR3 amino acids: CASSFLGRHDEQYF. CDR3 DNA: TGCGCCAGCAGCTTTTTGGGACGGCACGACGAGCAGTACTTC. The chain couples TRBV5-1 to TRBJ2-7; D may correspond to TRBD1 or TRBD2 (5 bases each). CDR3 length equals 14 residues. Trimming took off 2 bases at V and 5 bases at J, with 14 bases between the two ends. Germline V gives CDR1 SGHRS, CDR2 YFSETQ.

Only a few counts were recorded for this clone. This chain joins TRBV19 and TRBJ2-1; D might be TRBD2 (7 bases). This CDR3 is 16 amino acids long. The ends were cut back, 1 base at V and 9 bases at J, with 19 bases in the middle. Germline lookup yields CDR1 LNHDA and CDR2 SQIVND (reference sequence). CDR3 sequence (DNA): TGTGCCAGTAGTATAGGATTAGGGGGAGGGGGAGGTGAGCAGTTCTTC. Amino acids: CASSIGLGGGGGEQFF.

This rearrangement joins TRBV4-3 to TRBJ2-1; TRBD1 is a possible D gene (5 bases). The V and J ends lost 5 bases and 8 bases respectively, with 16 bases between them. CDR1 LGHNA and CDR2 YSLEER come from the germline V gene. This CDR3 comprises 14 residues. Here the CDR3 DNA reads TGCGCCAGCAGCGCCTTAGCAGGGATTTATGAGCAGTTCTTC. It codes for CASSALAGIYEQFF.

The chain combines TRBV7-9 with TRBJ2-3; 8 nucleotides agree with TRBD1. The germline gives CDR1 SEHNR, CDR2 FQNEAQ (reference sequence). The CDR3 covers 17 residues. Trimming removed 0 bases from V and 2 bases from J; junction bases left unmatched: 7. Written as DNA, the CDR3 is TGTGCCAGCAGCTTAGCGGGACAGGTACCGAACACAGATACGCAGTATTTT. It translates to CASSLAGQVPNTDTQYF.

CDR3 DNA: TGTGCCAGCAGGATTGGGCAGGGGTGGCGCGAGCAGTACTTC. Translated: CASRIGQGWREQYF. The rearrangement joins TRBV2 to TRBJ2-7, with D tentatively TRBD1 (6 bases). The V gene lost 6 bases and the J gene lost 6 bases, with 18 bases spanning the gap. The CDR3 covers 14 residues. Germline loops: CDR1 SNHLY, CDR2 FYNNEI.

V gene TRBV28 combines with J gene TRBJ1-1; tentative D call: TRBD1 (5 bases). The CDR3 sequence is 15 residues long. Germline V gene data show CDR1 as MDHEN and CDR2 as SYDVKM. V was cut by 6 bases and J by 0 bases, with 14 bases left in between. CDR3 residues: CASRGPGLMNTEAFF. For the CDR3, the DNA is TGTGCCAGCAGAGGACCGGGACTGATGAACACTGAAGCTTTCTTT.

V usage is TRBV4-1 and J usage is TRBJ1-4; TRBD1 matches 7 bases. CDR3 size: 15 residues. The V gene's germline CDR1 is MGHRA and CDR2 YSYEKL. The trim removed 5 bases at V and 2 bases at J, leaving 5 bases unmatched. CDR3 region: CASSELQGTNEKLFF. Here the CDR3 DNA reads TGCGCCAGCAGCGAACTACAGGGGACTAATGAAAAACTGTTTTTT.

V usage is TRBV28 and J usage is TRBJ1-1; possible D gene TRBD1, 5 bases. Trimming pared 2 bases from V and 2 bases from J, leaving 9 bases between. Germline V gene data show CDR1 as MDHEN and CDR2 as SYDVKM. The CDR3 is 14 amino acids. The CDR3 reads CASSLGGYNTEAFF. The CDR3 DNA reads as TGTGCCAGCAGTTTAGGGGGATACAACACTGAAGCTTTCTTT. The whole variable domain, filled in from reference TRBV28 and TRBJ1-1, reads DVKVTQSSRYLVKRTGEKVFLECVQDMDHENMFWYRQDPGLGLRLIYFSYDVKMKEKGDIPEGYSVSREKKERFSLILESASTNQTSMYLCASSLGGYNTEAFFGQGTRLTVV.

Comments on this clone: Other DNA sequences from this sample encode an identical CDR3 as well. This CDR3 is CASSLSNQPQHF. Written as DNA, the CDR3 is TGTGCCAGCAGCCTATCAAATCAGCCCCAGCATTTT. The chain is built from TRBV7-9 and TRBJ1-5, with no clear D. This CDR3 has 12 amino acids. Trimming shortened V by 5 bases and J by 4 bases, and 6 bases separated the two germline ends. Germline V gives CDR1 SEHNR, CDR2 FQNEAQ (reference sequence).

The gene calls are TRBV9 and TRBJ2-1, with D maybe TRBD2 (6 bases). The CDR3 consists of 17 residues. Germline CDR1 and CDR2: SGDLS and YYNGEE. Trimming left V 4 bases short and J 6 bases short, with 23 bases between. The CDR3 coding sequence is TGTGCCAGCAGCCCCCGACTAGAAGCCCTGGGCCCCAATGAGCAGTTCTTC. Translating gives CASSPRLEALGPNEQFF. The whole variable domain, remainder taken from reference TRBV9 and TRBJ2-1, is DSGVTQTPKHLITATGQRVTLRCSPRSGDLSVYWYQQSLDQGLQFLIQYYNGEERAKGNILERFSAQQFPDLHSELNLSSLELGDSALYFCASSPRLEALGPNEQFFGPGTRLTVL.

The V gene is TRBV5-1, the J gene TRBJ2-4, with D hard to call. CDR3 length: 14 amino acids. V gave up 1 base and J gave up 8 bases, with 13 bases separating them. Germline V CDR1 and CDR2: SGHRS, YFSETQ. CDR3 sequence: CASSLRNPGDIQYF. CDR3 nucleotide sequence: TGCGCCAGCAGCTTGCGGAATCCTGGGGACATTCAGTACTTC.

The chain employs TRBV6-5 and TRBJ1-2; D perhaps matches TRBD1 (6 bases). Per germline, CDR1 MNHEY and CDR2 SVGAGI. The V and J ends lost 2 bases and 8 bases respectively, with 21 bases between them. There are 16 residues in the CDR3. This chain's CDR3 is CASSYAASGGQRGYTF. The CDR3 DNA follows: TGTGCCAGCAGTTACGCCGCCTCCGGCGGACAGAGGGGCTACACCTTC.

This clone occurred once. Germline and junction disagree at one end, which may indicate a read error. The CDR3 DNA is TGCAGCGTGGAAGCCATTCAAATGAACACTGAAGCTTTCTTT. This translates into CSVEAIQMNTEAFF. V and J are TRBV29-1 and TRBJ1-1; D remains ambiguous. Looked up from germline, CDR1 is SQVTM and CDR2 is ANQGSEA. This CDR3 has 14 residues.

The chain has TRBV20-1 and TRBJ1-6, with D uncertain. The CDR3 loop spans 11 amino acids. Trimming pared 1 base from V and 18 bases from J, leaving 13 bases between. Germline CDR1 and CDR2: DFQATT and SNEGSKA (reference sequence). The CDR3 region is CSARVSGLSHF. The CDR3 DNA sequence: TGCAGTGCTAGAGTATCAGGTTTATCCCACTTT.